These 21 T cell receptor beta chains came from one sample sequenced in a study of blood T cell repertoires in COVID-19. Libraries were prepared by immunoSEQ multiplex PCR; TCRdb keeps only in-frame clonotypes and omits some of them. The table includes 150,000 to 200,000 clones, nearly 90% detected once. The sample consisted of peripheral blood. These receptors originate from a man between 60 and 75 years old with active or convalescent COVID-19.

Here the CDR3 reads CASSQVDPGEQFF. The CDR3, as DNA: TGTGCCAGCAGCCAAGTGGACCCGGGGGAGCAGTTCTTC. This sequence joins TRBV3-1 (or the pseudogene TRBV3-2) and TRBJ2-1; TRBD2 is a possible D gene (5 bases). Trimming took 1 base from V and 10 from J, leaving 11 bases between them. CDR3 length: 13 amino acids. The germline V gene has CDR1 LGHDT and CDR2 YNNKEL (reference sequence).

The V and J genes are TRBV12-3 or TRBV12-4 and TRBJ1-3; tentatively, D is TRBD1 (6 bases). The CDR3 sequence is 11 residues long. V lost 7 bases, J lost 7 bases, and 8 bases lay in between. The CDR3 spells CASTRGNTIYF. CDR3 nucleotide sequence: TGTGCCAGCACAAGGGGGAACACCATATATTTT.

In this sample, this clone turned up a few times. This chain links TRBV6-2 or TRBV6-3 with TRBJ1-5; the D gene is possibly TRBD1 (6 bases). The CDR3 covers 13 residues. Germline V CDR1 and CDR2: MNHEY, SVGEGT. The V end lost 4 bases, the J end lost 7 bases, and 11 bases lay between the germline ends. The CDR3 sequence is CASSSRGWQPQHF. The CDR3 DNA reads as TGTGCCAGCAGTTCCAGGGGATGGCAGCCCCAGCATTTT.

The V and J genes are TRBV9 and TRBJ2-5, with a possible D match to TRBD2 (6 bases). Germline CDR1 and CDR2: SGDLS and YYNGEE. The CDR3 is made up of 14 amino acids. V shed 6 bases and J shed 3 bases, with 15 bases lying between them. DNA for the CDR3: TGTGCCAGCAACCGGGACTCGACCGAAGAGACCCAGTACTTC. It yields the protein CASNRDSTEETQYF.

As DNA, the CDR3 is TGTGCCATCAGTGATTCTAGGACAGGGGATACAGATACGCAGTATTTT. This codes for CAISDSRTGDTDTQYF. This chain joins TRBV10-3 and TRBJ2-3, with 9 bases aligning to TRBD1. CDR1 and CDR2 from the germline V gene are ENHRY and SYGVKD. The CDR3 covers 16 residues. With 3 bases clipped from V and 3 bases from J, the junction kept 7 bases outside the gene matches.

The genes are TRBV9 and TRBJ1-5; 10 positions agree with TRBD1. CDR3 size: 15 residues. V was pared by 0 bases and J by 5 bases, with 2 bases of the junction left unmatched. Germline CDR1 and CDR2: SGDLS and YYNGEE. The CDR3, as DNA: TGTGCCAGCAGCGTAGGACAGGGGGCGGATCAGCCCCAGCATTTT. Protein sequence: CASSVGQGADQPQHF.

This clone showed up just once. The chain is built from TRBV5-6 and TRBJ2-6; D might be TRBD2 (6 bases). V dropped 0 bases and J dropped 0 bases, with 10 bases sitting between them. This CDR3 has 17 amino acids. The germline CDR1 and CDR2 sequences are SGHDT and YYEEEE. This chain's CDR3 is CASSLGGASSGANVLTF. As DNA, the CDR3 is TGTGCCAGCAGCTTGGGCGGGGCCAGCTCTGGGGCCAACGTCCTGACTTTC. Together with reference TRBV5-6 and TRBJ2-6, the CDR3 gives the full variable domain: DAGVTQSPTHLIKTRGQQVTLRCSPKSGHDTVSWYQQALGQGPQFIFQYYEEEERQRGNFPDRFSGHQFPNYSSELNVNALLLGDSALYLCASSLGGASSGANVLTFGAGSRLTVL.

The genes are TRBV7-9 and TRBJ2-5; a weak D match, TRBD1 (6 bases). The CDR3 is 15 amino acids. Per the germline V gene, CDR1 is SEHNR and CDR2 is FQNEAQ (reference sequence). The ends were cut back, 7 bases at V and 2 bases at J, with 17 bases in the middle. The CDR3 coding sequence is TGTGCCAGCACCAGGAGCTGGGGGCGGCAAGAGACCCAGTACTTC. It codes for CASTRSWGRQETQYF.

The chain links TRBV6-5 to TRBJ2-5; 8 bases map to TRBD1. V trimming: 8 bases; J trimming: 4 bases; junction bases outside the gene matches: 12. The germline CDR1 and CDR2 sequences are MNHEY and SVGAGI. The CDR3 runs 15 residues. The CDR3 coding sequence is TGTGCCAGCCACACTGTGCAGGGGGCAGGAGAGACCCAGTACTTC. Its translation is CASHTVQGAGETQYF.

V usage is TRBV3-1 (or the pseudogene TRBV3-2) and J usage is TRBJ1-6; TRBD1 might be the D (5 bases). Trimming took 3 bases from V and 7 from J, leaving 16 bases between them. In germline, CDR1 is LGHDT, CDR2 YNNKEL (reference sequence). The CDR3 consists of 16 residues. CDR3 protein: CASSQGPGGENSPLHF. CDR3 sequence (DNA): TGTGCCAGCAGCCAGGGGCCGGGGGGGGAGAATTCACCCCTCCACTTT.

As DNA, the CDR3 is TGTGCCAGCAGCCTCAGACAGGGCGTAGGAAACACCATATATTTT. Amino acid sequence: CASSLRQGVGNTIYF. The chain has TRBV3-1 (or the pseudogene TRBV3-2) and TRBJ1-3, with TRBD1 matching over 7 bases. The junction had 7 bases not matched to a gene; V was cut back by 4 bases and J by 4 bases. Germline CDR1 is LGHDT and CDR2 is YNNKEL (reference sequence). CDR3 size: 15 residues.

The chain links TRBV7-6 to TRBJ2-5, with TRBD2 identical over 10 bases. The CDR3 covers 17 residues. Germline CDR1 reads SGHVS; CDR2 reads FNYEAQ. V trimming: 1 base; J trimming: 4 bases; junction bases outside the gene matches: 9. The CDR3 protein is CASSLVAGGQLLETQYF. The CDR3 region has the DNA TGTGCCAGCAGCTTAGTAGCGGGGGGCCAACTTCTAGAGACCCAGTACTTC.

This CDR3 reads CASFLGQRKNTGELFF. The CDR3, as DNA: TGTGCCAGCTTTTTGGGACAGAGAAAGAACACCGGGGAGCTGTTTTTT. The chain is built from TRBV2 and TRBJ2-2, with 7 bases lining up with TRBD1. With V trimmed by 8 bases and J by 1 base, 10 bases remained unmatched. Germline V CDR1 and CDR2: SNHLY, FYNNEI. There are 16 residues in the CDR3.

This sequence joins TRBV9 and TRBJ1-6; tentatively, D is TRBD1 (6 bases). Trimming took off 4 bases at V and 3 bases at J, with 14 bases between the two ends. This CDR3 has 16 amino acids. Germline CDR1 SGDLS, CDR2 YYNGEE. The CDR3 loop reads CASSLEVGGYNSPLHF. The CDR3 DNA sequence: TGTGCCAGCAGCTTAGAGGTAGGGGGCTATAATTCACCCCTCCACTTT.

The chain links TRBV2 to TRBJ2-1; 10 nucleotides agree with TRBD2. Germline CDR1 SNHLY, CDR2 FYNNEI. J lost 1 base, V lost 3 bases, and 12 bases had no gene match. The CDR3 contains 19 residues. CDR3 protein: CASSEVRAGGPWSYNEQFF. The CDR3 coding sequence is TGTGCCAGCAGTGAGGTTCGAGCGGGGGGGCCATGGTCCTACAATGAGCAGTTCTTC.

The chain recombines TRBV18 with TRBJ2-1, with 15 bases identical to TRBD2. This CDR3 is built from 17 residues. From germline, CDR1 is KGHSH and CDR2 LQKENI. The junction had 3 bases not matched to a gene; V was cut back by 6 bases and J by 0 bases. The CDR3 bases are TGTGCCAGCTCTCGGACTAGCGGGGGGGCCTCCTACAATGAGCAGTTCTTC. Protein: CASSRTSGGASYNEQFF. The whole variable domain, remainder taken from reference TRBV18 and TRBJ2-1, is NAGVMQNPRHLVRRRGQEARLRCSPMKGHSHVYWYRQLPEEGLKFMVYLQKENIIDESGMPKERFSAEFPKEGPSILRIQQVVRGDSAAYFCASSRTSGGASYNEQFFGPGTRLTVL.

This rearrangement joins TRBV29-1 to TRBJ2-3; D possibly corresponds to TRBD1 (6 bases). Trimming shortened V by 7 bases and J by 0 bases, and 11 bases separated the two germline ends. The CDR3 covers 13 residues. CDR1 is SQVTM and CDR2 is ANQGSEA in the germline V gene. The CDR3 DNA sequence: TGCAGCGGCCAGGGGCGTAGCACAGATACGCAGTATTTT. Its protein product is CSGQGRSTDTQYF.

This clone was detected only once. The chain carries TRBV7-9 and TRBJ1-6; 9 bases agree with TRBD1. Germline V gene lookup returns CDR1 SEHNR and CDR2 FQNEAQ (reference sequence). The V segment lost 4 bases and the J segment 1 base; nucleotides outside the gene matches: 2. This CDR3 spans 16 amino acids. The CDR3 reads CASSSTGGSYNSPLHF. Here the CDR3 DNA reads TGTGCCAGCAGCTCGACAGGGGGTTCCTATAATTCACCCCTCCACTTT. Full variable domain (remainder filled in from reference TRBV7-9 and TRBJ1-6): DTGVSQNPRHKITKRGQNVTFRCDPISEHNRLYWYRQTLGQGPEFLTYFQNEAQLEKSRLLSDRFSAERPKGSFSTLEIQRTEQGDSAMYLCASSSTGGSYNSPLHFGNGTRLTVT.

The chain recombines TRBV3-1 (or the pseudogene TRBV3-2) with TRBJ2-7; D remains unclear. The CDR3 runs 13 residues. Germline CDR1 LGHDT, CDR2 YNNKEL (reference sequence). The germline V and J ends were trimmed by 4 bases and 4 bases, with 11 bases remaining between them. The CDR3 loop reads CASSPRVPYEQYF. In nucleotides, the CDR3 is TGTGCCAGCAGCCCTAGAGTTCCATACGAGCAGTACTTC.

This chain connects TRBV24-1 to TRBJ1-2; TRBD1 agrees at 7 bases. The germline CDR1 and CDR2 sequences are KGHDR and SFDVKD. Losses at the gene ends were 3 bases for V and 7 bases for J; bases not matched to a gene: 7. CDR3 size: 14 residues. The chain's CDR3 is CATSDGTEIAGYTF. The CDR3 DNA reads as TGTGCCACCAGTGATGGGACAGAGATCGCTGGCTACACCTTC.

With regard to this clone: The same CDR3 arises from other DNA sequences in this sample as well. The CDR3 DNA reads as TGTGCCAGCAGCCAAGCAGGCACAGATACGCAGTATTTT. Encoded protein: CASSQAGTDTQYF. V usage is TRBV3-1 (or the pseudogene TRBV3-2) and J usage is TRBJ2-3; D is ambiguous. From germline, CDR1 is LGHDT and CDR2 YNNKEL (reference sequence). The CDR3 has 13 amino acids. With 1 base removed from V and 1 base from J, the gap between germline ends came to 3 bases.